This TCR beta chain comes out of a study of T-cell memory formation after mild COVID-19. Study-wide background: Each donor largely had its own TCR clusters. The study, taken as a whole, reports: There was a balanced CD4/CD8 profile in clones contracting day 15 to 85, and later expanders leaned CD4+. The pre-infection memory compartment contained some responding clones, suggesting cross-reactive memory joined. Among contracting clones, CD4+ were mainly CM/EM and CD8+ enriched in EMRA.

A note on this clonotype: Its antigen is still unknown.

This CDR3 has 14 amino acids. CDR1 is DFQATT, CDR2 SNEGSKA, per germline (reference sequence). The trim removed 6 bases at V and 6 bases at J, leaving 6 bases unmatched. TCRdb reprocessed the 5' RACE reads via MiXCR and lists one record per CDR3 protein. The data show about 310,000 distinct CDR3 sequences, 15% to 20% seen once. The rearrangement uses TRBV20-1 and TRBJ2-1; 12 positions match TRBD2. Sequenced material: PBMCs or a T cell subset sorted from them (not recorded which). The TCR was taken from a man younger than 30 who had mild COVID-19 (a few samples of this study predate the infection). Cell type and time point are not known. The DNA of the CDR3 is TGCAGTGCCCCTAGCGGGAGGGCGCCCAATGAGCAGTTCTTC. Encoded protein: CSAPSGRAPNEQFF.